This entry concerns a single T cell receptor (beta chain). This CDR3 spans 14 amino acids. CDR1 and CDR2 from the germline V gene are MDHEN and SYDVKM. Unmatched junction bases numbered 4, after V lost 2 bases and J lost 6 bases. Only CD45RO-negative cells positively selected for CCR7 counted as naive CD8 cells, so terminally differentiated effector memory CD45RA+ cells were excluded. The data originate from a study of shared clonotypes between healthy human individuals. Here immunoSEQ multiplex PCR was the method, and the copy in TCRdb shows in-frame clones only, minus some. The table lists some 2 million clones, 85% to 95% of them singletons.

This chain connects TRBV28 to TRBJ1-5; TRBD1 aligns across 7 bases. The sequenced material came from naive CD8+ T cells sorted from blood. This receptor was taken from a man between 18 and 35 years old in good health. CDR3 in amino acids: CASSLEGALQPQHF. CDR3 nucleotide sequence: TGTGCCAGCAGTTTAGAGGGGGCTCTTCAGCCCCAGCATTTT.